The rows below give T cell receptor beta chains drawn from one sample of a study of T-cell memory formation after mild COVID-19. One entry per CDR3 protein, called by TCRdb with MiXCR from the 5' RACE reads. The data show fewer than 250,000 distinct CDR3 sequences, approximately 20% seen once. Sequenced: PBMCs or a T cell subset sorted from them (not recorded which). These receptors were taken from an adult woman who had mild COVID-19 (a few samples of this study predate the infection). Cell type and time point are not known. Both conserved end residues are part of each CDR3. D genes are given only for firm matches. Expanded clones are given a class, and other clones once, few, many or no size at all.

TRBD1 TRBJ1-1 few TRBV5-1 CASSMDRVIEAFF TGCGCCAGCAGCATGGACAGGGTGATTGAAGCTTTCTTT
NA TRBJ1-5 few TRBV12-3/TRBV12-4 CASSLARTNQPQHF TGTGCCAGCAGTTTAGCCAGGACCAATCAGCCCCAGCATTTT
TRBD1 TRBJ1-2 few TRBV2 CASSYSRGRPYGYTF TGTGCCAGCAGTTACTCCAGGGGGCGGCCCTATGGCTACACCTTC
TRBD2 TRBJ2-7 few TRBV6-5 CASSFNGGFTYEQYF TGTGCCAGCAGTTTCAACGGGGGGTTCACCTACGAGCAGTACTTC
NA TRBJ1-2 few TRBV7-9 CASSLAAGPYYTF TGTGCCAGCAGCTTAGCAGCCGGACCATACTACACCTTC
NA TRBJ1-2 few TRBV12-3/TRBV12-4 CASSSDNYGYTF TGTGCCAGCAGTTCAGACAACTATGGCTACACCTTC
NA TRBJ2-3 NA TRBV7-6 CASSLMGYGAGITDTQYF TGTGCCAGCAGCTTAATGGGGTATGGAGCAGGGATCACAGATACGCAGTATTTT
TRBD2 TRBJ2-7 few TRBV4-3 CASSQSTRGLAGEEQYF TGCGCCAGCAGCCAGTCGACCCGGGGACTAGCGGGGGAGGAGCAGTACTTC
TRBD1 TRBJ1-6 few TRBV12-3/TRBV12-4 CASSRGQGSYSPLHF TGTGCCAGCAGTCGCGGACAGGGCTCATATTCACCCCTCCACTTT
TRBD2 TRBJ2-7 many TRBV3-1 CASSRSSGTNEQYF TGTGCCAGCAGCCGGAGTAGCGGGACCAACGAGCAGTACTTC
TRBD1 TRBJ2-1 few TRBV12-3/TRBV12-4 CASRLGTGGLNEQFF TGTGCCAGCAGACTTGGGACAGGGGGTTTAAATGAGCAGTTCTTC
NA TRBJ1-3 few TRBV12-3/TRBV12-4 CASSLSRVGQGNTIYF TGTGCCAGCAGTTTATCCCGGGTTGGACAAGGAAACACCATATATTTT
TRBD1 TRBJ1-2 many TRBV12-3/TRBV12-4 CASTRQGNGYTF TGTGCCAGCACCCGACAGGGAAATGGCTACACCTTC
TRBD2 TRBJ2-1 few TRBV12-3/TRBV12-4 CASSPGGTSGRGWFF TGTGCCAGCAGCCCTGGGGGGACTAGCGGGAGAGGGTGGTTCTTC
NA TRBJ1-6 NA TRBV5-1 CASSPRTDSSPLHF TGCGCCAGCAGCCCCCGGACAGACAGCTCACCCCTCCACTTT
NA TRBJ2-1 NA TRBV6-6 CASSWGITGYQGSEQFF TGTGCCAGCAGTTGGGGAATTACAGGGTATCAAGGTAGTGAGCAGTTCTTC